This record covers a single T cell receptor beta chain. No antigen is known for it. Generated by immunoSEQ multiplex PCR, the TCRdb table keeps only in-frame clones and is missing some. The sample includes 80,000 or so clones, roughly 90% seen only once; the top ten take roughly 0.72%. This sample stems from a study of graft-versus-host responses after intestinal transplantation. Overall study context: Recipients got multivisceral, liver-intestinal, or isolated intestinal transplants. Among the recipients, all got anti-thymocyte globulin induction and then tacrolimus and steroids for 3 to 4 years. General study points: After transplant, early declines in HvG clones were associated with peak levels of circulating GvH clones. Investigators detected GvH clones in recipient marrow, with some emerging earlier in ileum or blood.

The origin of this receptor is a human patient who received an intestinal transplant, so some T cells may come from the graft donor. The material sequenced was PBMCs, taken 98 days after intestinal transplantation.

Written as DNA, the CDR3 is TGTGCCAGCAGCTTAGCGACCCCTTTATACAATGAGCAGTTCTTC. It is translated as CASSLATPLYNEQFF. The V call is TRBV7-9, the J call TRBJ2-1, with unresolved D. The CDR3 length is 15 residues. The V end lost 0 bases, the J end lost 4 bases, and 10 bases lay between the germline ends. Per germline, CDR1 SEHNR and CDR2 FQNEAQ (reference sequence).